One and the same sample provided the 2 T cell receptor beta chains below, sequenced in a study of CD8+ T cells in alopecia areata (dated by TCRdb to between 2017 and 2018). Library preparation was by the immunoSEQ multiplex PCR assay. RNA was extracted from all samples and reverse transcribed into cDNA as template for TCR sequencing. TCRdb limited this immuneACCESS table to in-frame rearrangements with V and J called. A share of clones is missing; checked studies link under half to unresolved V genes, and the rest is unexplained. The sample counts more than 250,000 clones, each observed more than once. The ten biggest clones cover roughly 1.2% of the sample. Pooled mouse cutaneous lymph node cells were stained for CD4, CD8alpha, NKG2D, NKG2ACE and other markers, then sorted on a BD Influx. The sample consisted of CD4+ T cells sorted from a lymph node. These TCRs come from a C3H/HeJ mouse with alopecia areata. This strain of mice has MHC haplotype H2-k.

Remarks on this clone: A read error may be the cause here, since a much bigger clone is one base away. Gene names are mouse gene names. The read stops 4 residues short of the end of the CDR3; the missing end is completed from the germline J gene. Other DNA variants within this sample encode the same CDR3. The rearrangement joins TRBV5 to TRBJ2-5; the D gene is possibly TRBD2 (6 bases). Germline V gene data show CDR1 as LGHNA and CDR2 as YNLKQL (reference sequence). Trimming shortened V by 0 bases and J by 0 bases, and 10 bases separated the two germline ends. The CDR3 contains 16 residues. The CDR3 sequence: CASSQDWGINQDTQYF. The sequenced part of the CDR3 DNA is TGTGCCAGCAGCCAAGATTGGGGGATTAACCAAGAC.

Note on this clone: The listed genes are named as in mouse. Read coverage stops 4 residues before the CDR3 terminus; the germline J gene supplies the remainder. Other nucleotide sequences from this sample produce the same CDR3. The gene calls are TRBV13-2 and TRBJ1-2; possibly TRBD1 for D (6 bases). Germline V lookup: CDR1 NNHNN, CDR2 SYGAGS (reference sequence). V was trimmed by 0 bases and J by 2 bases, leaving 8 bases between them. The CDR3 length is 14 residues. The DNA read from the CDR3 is TGTGCCAGCGGTGATGCAAGGGGGAACTCC. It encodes CASGDARGNS. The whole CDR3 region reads CASGDARGNSDYTF.